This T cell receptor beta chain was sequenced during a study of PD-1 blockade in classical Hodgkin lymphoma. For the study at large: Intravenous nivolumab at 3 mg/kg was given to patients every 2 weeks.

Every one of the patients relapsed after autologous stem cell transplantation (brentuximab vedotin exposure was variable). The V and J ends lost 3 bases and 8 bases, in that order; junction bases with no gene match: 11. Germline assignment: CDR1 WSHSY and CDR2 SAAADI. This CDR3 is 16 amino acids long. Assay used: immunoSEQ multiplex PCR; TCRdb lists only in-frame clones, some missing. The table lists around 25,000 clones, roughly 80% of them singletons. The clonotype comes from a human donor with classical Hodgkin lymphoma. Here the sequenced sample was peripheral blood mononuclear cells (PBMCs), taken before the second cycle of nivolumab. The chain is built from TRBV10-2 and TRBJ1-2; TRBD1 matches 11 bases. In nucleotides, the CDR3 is TGCGCCAGCAGTGATGCAACCGGACAGGGGGCAAGGGGCTACACCTTC. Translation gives CASSDATGQGARGYTF.